Following are 13 T cell receptor beta chains from one sample sequenced in a study of blood T cells in healthy people across ages. Next came a second PCR, run for about 7 to 12 cycles, which used a sample-barcoded 5' primer along with a J-beta primer mix. MiXCR, applied by TCRdb to the 5' RACE reads, yields one record per CDR3 protein. The sample carries 1.5 million to 2 million distinct CDR3 sequences, about 30% recorded once. Sequenced sample: blood. These receptors all stem from a woman under 40 in good health.

V usage is TRBV7-9 and J usage is TRBJ2-7, with 9 positions matching TRBD1. The junction had 8 bases not matched to a gene; V was cut back by 4 bases and J by 1 base. The length of the CDR3 is 16 residues. CDR1 is SEHNR, CDR2 FQNEAQ, per germline (reference sequence). CDR3 DNA sequence: TGTGCCAGCAGCTCCGCCCCGGGACAGGGATCCTACGAGCAGTACTTC. Translated, it gives CASSSAPGQGSYEQYF.

This clonotype has at least ten counts. The chain's CDR3 is CASSRDLDEQFF. DNA of the CDR3: TGTGCCAGCAGCCGGGACCTAGATGAGCAGTTCTTC. The rearrangement uses TRBV5-5 and TRBJ2-1; D may match TRBD1 or TRBD2 (5 bases each). CDR3 length equals 12 residues. The V gene lost 4 bases and the J gene lost 8 bases, with 10 bases spanning the gap. The germline V gene has CDR1 SGHKS and CDR2 YYEKEE (reference sequence).

This clonotype was seen a single time. The rearrangement uses TRBV6-1 and TRBJ2-3; D perhaps matches TRBD2 (6 bases). CDR3 length equals 15 residues. Trimming stripped 2 bases from V and 5 bases from J, with 14 bases between. The germline CDR1 and CDR2 sequences are MNHNS and SASEGT. As DNA, the CDR3 is TGTGCCAGCAGTGAACCGCTTTCCGGGGGAGATACGCAGTATTTT. Its protein product is CASSEPLSGGDTQYF.

The V call is TRBV7-2, the J call TRBJ2-3; D is perhaps TRBD2 (6 bases). With 5 bases removed from V and 2 bases from J, the gap between germline ends came to 14 bases. The CDR3 is 15 residues long. CDR1 is SGHTA and CDR2 is FQGNSA in the germline V gene. As DNA, the CDR3 is TGTGCCAGCAGCCGAGTTTGGGGGGACACAGATACGCAGTATTTT. This sequence encodes CASSRVWGDTDTQYF.

This clonotype was observed a few times. V and J are TRBV20-1 and TRBJ2-1; D gene unclear. Trimming left V 5 bases short and J 7 bases short, with 12 bases between. Looked up from germline, CDR1 is DFQATT and CDR2 is SNEGSKA (reference sequence). The CDR3 consists of 12 residues. CDR3 sequence: CSARPPLNEQFF. The CDR3 bases are TGCAGTGCTCGGCCCCCGTTGAATGAGCAGTTCTTC.

The rearrangement joins TRBV2 to TRBJ1-1; 8 positions agree with TRBD1. V lost 6 bases, J lost 5 bases, and 8 bases stayed unmatched. The CDR3 is 14 amino acids. Germline V CDR1 and CDR2: SNHLY, FYNNEI. CDR3 sequence (DNA): TGTGCCAGCAGGTTTAACAGGGGGATAACTGAAGCTTTCTTT. Its translation is CASRFNRGITEAFF. The full variable domain, rest sourced from reference TRBV2 and TRBJ1-1, is EPEVTQTPSHQVTQMGQEVILRCVPISNHLYFYWYRQILGQKVEFLVSFYNNEISEKSEIFDDQFSVERPDGSNFTLKIRSTKLEDSAMYFCASRFNRGITEAFFGQGTRLTVV.

This clonotype was seen a few times. Possible read error: a much larger clone is one base away. The V and J genes are TRBV6-5 and TRBJ2-1, with TRBD2 as a possible D gene (5 bases). Trimming removed 0 bases from V and 4 bases from J, with 16 bases in between. Germline V gene sequence: CDR1 MNHEY, CDR2 SVGAGI. The length of the CDR3 is 17 residues. The DNA of the CDR3 is TGTGCCAGCAGTTACTCGATGGCTAGCAGGTTATACAATGAGCAGTTCTTC. Protein product: CASSYSMASRLYNEQFF.

In its sample, this clonotype was seen a few times. The V call is TRBV12-3 or TRBV12-4, the J call TRBJ1-2, with D tentatively TRBD1 (5 bases). CDR3 length equals 17 residues. Trimming removed 5 bases from V and 3 bases from J, with 22 bases in between. This CDR3 is CASSPRYRKVLYYGYTF. The CDR3 region has the DNA TGTGCCAGCAGTCCCAGGTACAGGAAAGTTCTATACTATGGCTACACCTTC.

This clonotype was found many times. This rearrangement joins TRBV29-1 to TRBJ2-1; 9 positions match TRBD2. V gave up 7 bases and J gave up 5 bases; unmatched junction bases: 9. Germline CDR1 and CDR2: SQVTM and ANQGSEA. The CDR3 spans 14 residues. Here the CDR3 reads CSAARLAGNNEQFF. CDR3 sequence (DNA): TGCAGCGCTGCACGGCTAGCGGGAAACAATGAGCAGTTCTTC.

The rearrangement uses TRBV5-1 and TRBJ1-4; no definite D call. The CDR3 contains 15 residues. Germline assignment: CDR1 SGHRS and CDR2 YFSETQ. Between the trimmed V and J ends, which lost 4 bases and 0 bases, there was a span of 10 bases. In nucleotides, the CDR3 is TGCGCCAGCAGCCCCGCTCTCGCAACTAATGAAAAACTGTTTTTT. Protein: CASSPALATNEKLFF.

This clonotype turned up a few times. The rearrangement links TRBV6-1 to TRBJ1-5; no definite D call. The CDR3 loop spans 16 amino acids. With 4 bases removed from V and 1 base from J, the gap between germline ends came to 14 bases. Germline-derived CDR1 and CDR2 are MNHNS and SASEGT. The CDR3 loop is CASSVSGLGSNQPQHF. The CDR3 region has the DNA TGTGCCAGCAGTGTATCGGGTTTAGGAAGCAATCAGCCCCAGCATTTT.

The rearrangement links TRBV28 to TRBJ2-7; 10 bases are a match to TRBD1. Losses at the gene ends were 4 bases for V and 6 bases for J; bases not matched to a gene: 12. Germline CDR1 MDHEN, CDR2 SYDVKM. The CDR3 consists of 16 residues. CDR3 sequence: CASSSSAGQGVSEQYF. CDR3 DNA: TGTGCCAGCAGTTCATCCGCCGGACAGGGGGTCAGCGAGCAGTACTTC.

This clonotype has a count of ten or more. The chain is built from TRBV20-1 and TRBJ1-1, with D unclear. V was trimmed by 1 base and J by 1 base, leaving 10 bases between them. Per the germline V gene, CDR1 is DFQATT and CDR2 is SNEGSKA (reference sequence). The CDR3 contains 14 residues. The CDR3 here is CSARVPRANTEAFF. The CDR3 DNA reads TGCAGTGCTAGAGTACCCCGGGCGAACACTGAAGCTTTCTTT.